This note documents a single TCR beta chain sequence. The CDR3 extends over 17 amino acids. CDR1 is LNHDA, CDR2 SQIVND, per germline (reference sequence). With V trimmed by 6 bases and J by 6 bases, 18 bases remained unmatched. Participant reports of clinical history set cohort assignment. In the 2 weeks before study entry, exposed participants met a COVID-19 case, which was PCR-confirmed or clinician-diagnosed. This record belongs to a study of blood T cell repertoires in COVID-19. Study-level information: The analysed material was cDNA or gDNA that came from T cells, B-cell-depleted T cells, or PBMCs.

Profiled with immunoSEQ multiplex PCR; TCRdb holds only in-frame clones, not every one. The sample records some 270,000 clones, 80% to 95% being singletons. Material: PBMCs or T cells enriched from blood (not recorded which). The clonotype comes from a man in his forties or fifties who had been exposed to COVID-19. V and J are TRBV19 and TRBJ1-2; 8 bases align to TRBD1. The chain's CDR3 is CASSSPGQARFLDGYTF. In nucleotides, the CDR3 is TGTGCCAGTAGCTCTCCGGGACAGGCGCGTTTTCTCGATGGCTACACCTTC.